A selection of T cell receptor beta chains follows, all from one sample in a study of T cells after yellow fever vaccination. TCRdb re-analysed the 5' RACE reads in MiXCR, keeping a single row per CDR3 protein. The sample contains approximately 58,000 distinct CDR3 sequences, approximately 6% of which appear only once. Sequences were derived from PBMCs, either bulk or a sorted T-cell subset (CD4+, CD8+, memory, or dextramer-sorted; not recorded which), sampled on the day of the yellow fever booster vaccination. These receptors all come from a man younger than 35 who received the YFV17D yellow fever vaccine. The CDR3 runs from the conserved cysteine through the conserved F or W. The order of the fields is J gene, clone size, V gene, D gene, CDR3 DNA, CDR3 protein. A D gene is named only where the DNA matches it firmly. Clone size is stated in some rows and not others, as once, few, many or a class when expanded.

j_call: TRBJ2-2; clone_size: .; v_call: TRBV7-8; d_call: .; cdr3_nt: TGTGCCAGCAGCTTAGGGGCAGACACCGGGGAGCTGTTTTTT; cdr3_aa: CASSLGADTGELFF
j_call: TRBJ2-2; clone_size: .; v_call: TRBV5-6; d_call: .; cdr3_nt: TGTGCCAGCAGCTTGTATCGGAGCGGGGAGCTGTTTTTT; cdr3_aa: CASSLYRSGELFF
j_call: TRBJ2-2; clone_size: .; v_call: TRBV7-9; d_call: TRBD2; cdr3_nt: TGTGCCAGCAGCTTAGTTGCGGGGGACACCGGGGAGCTGTTTTTT; cdr3_aa: CASSLVAGDTGELFF
j_call: TRBJ2-3; clone_size: many; v_call: TRBV6-5; d_call: .; cdr3_nt: TGTGCCAGCAGCTTCTCACCCGGGACTGCCACAGATACGCAGTATTTT; cdr3_aa: CASSFSPGTATDTQYF
j_call: TRBJ2-1; clone_size: few; v_call: TRBV20-1; d_call: .; cdr3_nt: TGCAGTGCTGCACCTGTTCCACAGGACTCCTACAATGAGCAGTTCTTC; cdr3_aa: CSAAPVPQDSYNEQFF
j_call: TRBJ2-5; clone_size: .; v_call: TRBV11-3; d_call: TRBD1; cdr3_nt: TGTGCCAGCAGCTTAGTACCGAGCGACAGGGGGCAACAAGAGACCCAGTACTTC; cdr3_aa: CASSLVPSDRGQQETQYF
j_call: TRBJ1-2; clone_size: .; v_call: TRBV4-2; d_call: .; cdr3_nt: TGTGCCAGCAGCCGAACGCCGAAGAGTCGTAGTGAAGGCTACACCTTC; cdr3_aa: CASSRTPKSRSEGYTF
j_call: TRBJ2-2; clone_size: many; v_call: TRBV7-7; d_call: .; cdr3_nt: TGTGCTAGCAGCTCCCTGCCAGGGAACACCGGGGAGCTGTTTTTT; cdr3_aa: CASSSLPGNTGELFF
j_call: TRBJ1-2; clone_size: few; v_call: TRBV7-9; d_call: .; cdr3_nt: TGTGCCAGCAGCTTGGGGGATAGTGGCTACACCTTC; cdr3_aa: CASSLGDSGYTF
j_call: TRBJ1-5; clone_size: .; v_call: TRBV3-1; d_call: TRBD1; cdr3_nt: TGTGCCAGCAGCCAAGATCTTAGGGACAGAAGAAATCAGCCCCAGCATTTT; cdr3_aa: CASSQDLRDRRNQPQHF